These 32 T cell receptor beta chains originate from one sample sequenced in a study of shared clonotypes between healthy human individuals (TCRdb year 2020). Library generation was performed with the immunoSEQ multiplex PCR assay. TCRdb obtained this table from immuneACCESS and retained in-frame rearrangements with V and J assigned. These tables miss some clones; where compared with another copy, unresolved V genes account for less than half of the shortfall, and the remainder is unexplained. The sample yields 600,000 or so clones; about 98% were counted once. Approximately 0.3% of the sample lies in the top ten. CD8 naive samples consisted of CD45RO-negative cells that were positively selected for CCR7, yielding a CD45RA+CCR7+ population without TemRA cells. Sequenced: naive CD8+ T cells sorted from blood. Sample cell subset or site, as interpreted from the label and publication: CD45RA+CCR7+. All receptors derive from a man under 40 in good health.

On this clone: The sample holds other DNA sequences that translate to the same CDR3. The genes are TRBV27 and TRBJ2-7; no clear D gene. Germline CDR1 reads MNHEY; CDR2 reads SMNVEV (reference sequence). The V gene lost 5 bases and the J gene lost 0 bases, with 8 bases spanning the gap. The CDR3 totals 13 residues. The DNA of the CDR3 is TGTGCCAGCAGTCCAGGATCCTCCTACGAGCAGTACTTC. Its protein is CASSPGSSYEQYF.

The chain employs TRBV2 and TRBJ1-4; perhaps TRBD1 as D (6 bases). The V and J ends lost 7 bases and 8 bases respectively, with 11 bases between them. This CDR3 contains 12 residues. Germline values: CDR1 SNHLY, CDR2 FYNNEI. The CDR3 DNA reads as TGTGCCAGCAAAGAGGGGACAGAAAAACTGTTTTTT. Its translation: CASKEGTEKLFF.

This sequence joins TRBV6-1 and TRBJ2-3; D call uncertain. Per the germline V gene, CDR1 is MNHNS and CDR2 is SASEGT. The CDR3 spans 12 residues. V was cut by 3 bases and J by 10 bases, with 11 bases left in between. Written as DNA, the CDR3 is TGTGCCAGCAGTGACCCGACGGCCTCGCAGTATTTT. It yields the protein CASSDPTASQYF.

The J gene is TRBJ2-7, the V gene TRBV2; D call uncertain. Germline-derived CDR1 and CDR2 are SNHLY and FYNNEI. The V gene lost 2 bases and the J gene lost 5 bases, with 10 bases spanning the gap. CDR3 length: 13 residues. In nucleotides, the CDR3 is TGTGCCAGCAGTGAAATCGTCTTTCACGAGCAGTACTTC. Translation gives CASSEIVFHEQYF.

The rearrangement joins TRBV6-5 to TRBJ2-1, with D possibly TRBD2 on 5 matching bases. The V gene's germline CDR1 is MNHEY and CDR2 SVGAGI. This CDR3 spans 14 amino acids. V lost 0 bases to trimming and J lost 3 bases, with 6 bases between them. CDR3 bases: TGTGCCAGCAGTTACTCGAGGGACTACAATGAGCAGTTCTTC. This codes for CASSYSRDYNEQFF.

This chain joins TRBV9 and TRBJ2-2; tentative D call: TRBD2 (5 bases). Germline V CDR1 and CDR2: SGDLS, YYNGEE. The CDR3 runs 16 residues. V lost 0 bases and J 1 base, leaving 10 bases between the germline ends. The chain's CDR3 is CASSVGGSGNTGELFF. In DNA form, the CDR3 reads TGTGCCAGCAGCGTAGGTGGGAGCGGGAACACCGGGGAGCTGTTTTTT.

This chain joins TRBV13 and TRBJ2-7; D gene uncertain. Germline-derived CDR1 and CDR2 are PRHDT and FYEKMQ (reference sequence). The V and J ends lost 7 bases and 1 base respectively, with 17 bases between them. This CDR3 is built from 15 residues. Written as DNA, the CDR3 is TGTGCCAGCACCTCACGGACGGTCTCTTCCTACGAGCAGTACTTC. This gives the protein CASTSRTVSSYEQYF.

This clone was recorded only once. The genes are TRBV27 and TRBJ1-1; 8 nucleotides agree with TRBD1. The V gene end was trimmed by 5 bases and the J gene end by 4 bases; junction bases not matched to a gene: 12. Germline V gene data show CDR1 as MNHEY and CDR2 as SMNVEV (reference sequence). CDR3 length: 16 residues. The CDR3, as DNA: TGTGCCAGCAGTGGACGCTCAGGGGGCGCGGGCACTGAAGCTTTCTTT. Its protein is CASSGRSGGAGTEAFF.

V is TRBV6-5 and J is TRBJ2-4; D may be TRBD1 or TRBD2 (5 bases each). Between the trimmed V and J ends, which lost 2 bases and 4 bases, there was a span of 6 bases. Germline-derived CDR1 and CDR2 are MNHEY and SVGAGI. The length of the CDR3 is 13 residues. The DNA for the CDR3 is TGTGCCAGCAGTTACGGGACGAAAAACATTCAGTACTTC. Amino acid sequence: CASSYGTKNIQYF.

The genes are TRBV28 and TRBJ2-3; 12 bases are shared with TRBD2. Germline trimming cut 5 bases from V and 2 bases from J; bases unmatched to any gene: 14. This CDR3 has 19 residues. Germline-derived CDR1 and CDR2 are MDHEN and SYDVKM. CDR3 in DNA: TGTGCCAGCAGTGGACCCTCGACTAGCGGGAGCGGTAACACAGATACGCAGTATTTT. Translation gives CASSGPSTSGSGNTDTQYF. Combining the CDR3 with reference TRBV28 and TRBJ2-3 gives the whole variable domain DVKVTQSSRYLVKRTGEKVFLECVQDMDHENMFWYRQDPGLGLRLIYFSYDVKMKEKGDIPEGYSVSREKKERFSLILESASTNQTSMYLCASSGPSTSGSGNTDTQYFGPGTRLTVL.

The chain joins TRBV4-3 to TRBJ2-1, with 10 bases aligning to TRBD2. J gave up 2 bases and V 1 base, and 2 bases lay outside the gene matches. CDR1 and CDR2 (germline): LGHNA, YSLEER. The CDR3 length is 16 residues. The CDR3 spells CASSQVLAGPYNEQFF. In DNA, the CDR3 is TGCGCCAGCAGCCAAGTACTAGCGGGACCCTACAATGAGCAGTTCTTC.

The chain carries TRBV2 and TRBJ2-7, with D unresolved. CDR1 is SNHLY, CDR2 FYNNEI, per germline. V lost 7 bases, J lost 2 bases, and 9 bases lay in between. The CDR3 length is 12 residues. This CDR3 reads CASIGLAYEQYF. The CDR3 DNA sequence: TGTGCCAGCATAGGGCTTGCCTACGAGCAGTACTTC.

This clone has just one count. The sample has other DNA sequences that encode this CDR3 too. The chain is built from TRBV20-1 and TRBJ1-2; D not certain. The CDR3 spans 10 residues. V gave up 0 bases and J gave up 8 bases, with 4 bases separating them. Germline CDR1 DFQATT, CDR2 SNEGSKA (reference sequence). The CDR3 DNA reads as TGCAGTGCTAGAGATCACGGCTACACCTTC. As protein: CSARDHGYTF.

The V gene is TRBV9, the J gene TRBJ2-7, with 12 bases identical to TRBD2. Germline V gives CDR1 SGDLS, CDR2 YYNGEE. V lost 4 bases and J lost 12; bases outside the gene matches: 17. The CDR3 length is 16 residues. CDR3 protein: CASSPTGGLAGGPRYF. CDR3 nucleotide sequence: TGTGCCAGCAGCCCCACGGGTGGGCTAGCGGGAGGGCCTCGGTACTTC. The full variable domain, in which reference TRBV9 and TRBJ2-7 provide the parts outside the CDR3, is DSGVTQTPKHLITATGQRVTLRCSPRSGDLSVYWYQQSLDQGLQFLIQYYNGEERAKGNILERFSAQQFPDLHSELNLSSLELGDSALYFCASSPTGGLAGGPRYFGPGTRLTVT.

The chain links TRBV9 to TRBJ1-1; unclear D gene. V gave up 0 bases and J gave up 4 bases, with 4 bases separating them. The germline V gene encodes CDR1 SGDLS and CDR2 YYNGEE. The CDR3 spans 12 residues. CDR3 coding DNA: TGTGCCAGCAGCGTAGACGGCACTGAAGCTTTCTTT. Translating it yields CASSVDGTEAFF.

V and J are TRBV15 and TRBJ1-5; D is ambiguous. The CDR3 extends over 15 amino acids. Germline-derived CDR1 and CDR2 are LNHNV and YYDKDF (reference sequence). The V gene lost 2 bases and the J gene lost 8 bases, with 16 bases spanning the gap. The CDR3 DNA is TGTGCCACCAGCAGATCAAGAGGCCCGTTGGAGCCCCAGCATTTT. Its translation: CATSRSRGPLEPQHF.

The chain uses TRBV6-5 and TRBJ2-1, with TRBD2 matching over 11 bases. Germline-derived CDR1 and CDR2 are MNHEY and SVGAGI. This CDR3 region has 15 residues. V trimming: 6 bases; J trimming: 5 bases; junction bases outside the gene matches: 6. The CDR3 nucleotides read TGTGCCAGCAGGATAGCGGGAGGGCCACACAATGAGCAGTTCTTC. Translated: CASRIAGGPHNEQFF.

The CDR3 nucleotides read TGTGCCAGCAGCTTGGATGGGACTACTAGCTCCTACAATGAGCAGTTCTTC. This sequence encodes CASSLDGTTSSYNEQFF. The gene calls are TRBV5-6 and TRBJ2-1, with 7 nucleotides matching TRBD2. Trimming cost V 0 bases and J 0 bases; bases outside gene matches: 6. The germline CDR1 and CDR2 sequences are SGHDT and YYEEEE. The CDR3 contains 17 residues.

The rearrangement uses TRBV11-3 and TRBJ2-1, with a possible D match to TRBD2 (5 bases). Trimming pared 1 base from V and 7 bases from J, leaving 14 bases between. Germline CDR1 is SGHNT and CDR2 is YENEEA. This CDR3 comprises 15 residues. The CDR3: CASSLVGGELNEQFF. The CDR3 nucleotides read TGTGCCAGCAGCTTAGTTGGAGGCGAACTGAATGAGCAGTTCTTC.

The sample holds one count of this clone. CDR3 loop: CASNGIPSGANVLTF. The CDR3 DNA reads as TGTGCCAGCAACGGCATACCCTCTGGGGCCAACGTCCTGACTTTC. The V and J genes are TRBV6-6 and TRBJ2-6; D is undetermined. Germline V CDR1 and CDR2: MNHNY, SVGAGI (reference sequence). V shed 7 bases and J shed 0 bases, with 10 bases lying between them. The length of the CDR3 is 15 residues.

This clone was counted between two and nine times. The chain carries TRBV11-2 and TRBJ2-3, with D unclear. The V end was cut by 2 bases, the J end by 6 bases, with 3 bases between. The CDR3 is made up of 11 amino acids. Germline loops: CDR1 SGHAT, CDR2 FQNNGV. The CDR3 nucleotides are TGTGCCAGCAGCTTACAGGATACGCAGTATTTT. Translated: CASSLQDTQYF.

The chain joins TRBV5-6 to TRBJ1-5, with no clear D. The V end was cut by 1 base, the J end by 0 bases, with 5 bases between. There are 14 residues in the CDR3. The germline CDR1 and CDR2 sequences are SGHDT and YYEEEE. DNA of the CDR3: TGTGCCAGCAGCTTGAGCGTTAGCAATCAGCCCCAGCATTTT. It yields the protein CASSLSVSNQPQHF.

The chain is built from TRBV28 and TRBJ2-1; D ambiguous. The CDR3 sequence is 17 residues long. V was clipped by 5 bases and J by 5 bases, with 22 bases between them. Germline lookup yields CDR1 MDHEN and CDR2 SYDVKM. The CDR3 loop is CASSPDLSKTPHNEQFF. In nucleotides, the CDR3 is TGTGCCAGCAGTCCCGACCTTTCTAAAACTCCCCACAATGAGCAGTTCTTC.

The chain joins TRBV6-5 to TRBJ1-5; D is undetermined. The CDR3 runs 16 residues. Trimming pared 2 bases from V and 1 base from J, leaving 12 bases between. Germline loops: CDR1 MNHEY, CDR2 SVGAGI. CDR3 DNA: TGTGCCAGCAGTTACGGCCCCGATGGGAGCAATCAGCCCCAGCATTTT. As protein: CASSYGPDGSNQPQHF.

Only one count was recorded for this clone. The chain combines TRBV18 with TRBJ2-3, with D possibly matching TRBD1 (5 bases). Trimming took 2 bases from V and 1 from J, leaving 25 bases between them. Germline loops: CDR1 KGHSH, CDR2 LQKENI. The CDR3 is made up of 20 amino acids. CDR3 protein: CASSPKDNPSLGVGTDTQYF. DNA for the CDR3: TGTGCCAGCTCACCAAAGGATAACCCAAGCTTAGGGGTTGGCACAGATACGCAGTATTTT.

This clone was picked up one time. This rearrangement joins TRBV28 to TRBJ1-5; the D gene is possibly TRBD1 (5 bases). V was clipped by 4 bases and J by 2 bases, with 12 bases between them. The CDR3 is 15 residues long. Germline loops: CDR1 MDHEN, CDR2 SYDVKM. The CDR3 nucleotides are TGTGCCAGCAGTTATACGGGGGTTGGCAATCAGCCCCAGCATTTT. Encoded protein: CASSYTGVGNQPQHF. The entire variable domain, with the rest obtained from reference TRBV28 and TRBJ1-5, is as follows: DVKVTQSSRYLVKRTGEKVFLECVQDMDHENMFWYRQDPGLGLRLIYFSYDVKMKEKGDIPEGYSVSREKKERFSLILESASTNQTSMYLCASSYTGVGNQPQHFGDGTRLSIL.

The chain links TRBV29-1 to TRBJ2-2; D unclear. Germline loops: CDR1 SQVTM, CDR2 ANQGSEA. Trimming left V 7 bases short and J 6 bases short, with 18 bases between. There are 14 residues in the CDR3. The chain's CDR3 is CSAAPTSLSGELFF. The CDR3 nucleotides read TGCAGCGCTGCGCCAACCTCATTATCCGGGGAGCTGTTTTTT.

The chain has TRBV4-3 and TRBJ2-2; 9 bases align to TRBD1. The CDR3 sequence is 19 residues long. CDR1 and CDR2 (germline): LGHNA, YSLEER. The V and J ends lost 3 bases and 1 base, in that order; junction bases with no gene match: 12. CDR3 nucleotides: TGCGCCAGCAGCCAGGGGACAGGGTTTGGAATCGTGAACACCGGGGAGCTGTTTTTT. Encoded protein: CASSQGTGFGIVNTGELFF.

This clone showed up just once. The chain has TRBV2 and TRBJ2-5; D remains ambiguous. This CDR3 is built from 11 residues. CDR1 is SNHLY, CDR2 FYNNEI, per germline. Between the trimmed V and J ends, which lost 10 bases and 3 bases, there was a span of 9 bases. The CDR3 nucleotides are TGTGCCACGCTAGGAAAAGAGACCCAGTACTTC. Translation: CATLGKETQYF.

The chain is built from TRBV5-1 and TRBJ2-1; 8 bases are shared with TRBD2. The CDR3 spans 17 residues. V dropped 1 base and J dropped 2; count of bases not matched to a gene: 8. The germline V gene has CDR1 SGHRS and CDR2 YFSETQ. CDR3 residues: CASSLYPREVPYNEQFF. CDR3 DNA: TGCGCCAGCAGCTTGTACCCGCGGGAGGTTCCCTACAATGAGCAGTTCTTC. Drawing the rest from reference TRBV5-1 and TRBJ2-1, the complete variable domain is KAGVTQTPRYLIKTRGQQVTLSCSPISGHRSVSWYQQTPGQGLQFLFEYFSETQRNKGNFPGRFSGRQFSNSRSEMNVSTLELGDSALYLCASSLYPREVPYNEQFFGPGTRLTVL.

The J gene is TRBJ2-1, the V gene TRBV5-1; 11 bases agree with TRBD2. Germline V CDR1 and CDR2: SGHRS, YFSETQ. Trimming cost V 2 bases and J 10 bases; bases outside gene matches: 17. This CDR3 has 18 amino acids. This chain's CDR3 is CASSLPRDSGRAPWEQFF. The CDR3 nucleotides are TGCGCCAGCAGCTTACCCCGAGATAGCGGGAGGGCTCCTTGGGAGCAGTTCTTC. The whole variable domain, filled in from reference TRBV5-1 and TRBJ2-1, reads KAGVTQTPRYLIKTRGQQVTLSCSPISGHRSVSWYQQTPGQGLQFLFEYFSETQRNKGNFPGRFSGRQFSNSRSEMNVSTLELGDSALYLCASSLPRDSGRAPWEQFFGPGTRLTVL.

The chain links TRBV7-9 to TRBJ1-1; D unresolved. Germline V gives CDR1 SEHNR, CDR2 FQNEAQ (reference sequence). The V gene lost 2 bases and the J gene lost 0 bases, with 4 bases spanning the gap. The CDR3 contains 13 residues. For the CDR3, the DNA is TGTGCCAGCAGCTTACCAGTGAACACTGAAGCTTTCTTT. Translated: CASSLPVNTEAFF.